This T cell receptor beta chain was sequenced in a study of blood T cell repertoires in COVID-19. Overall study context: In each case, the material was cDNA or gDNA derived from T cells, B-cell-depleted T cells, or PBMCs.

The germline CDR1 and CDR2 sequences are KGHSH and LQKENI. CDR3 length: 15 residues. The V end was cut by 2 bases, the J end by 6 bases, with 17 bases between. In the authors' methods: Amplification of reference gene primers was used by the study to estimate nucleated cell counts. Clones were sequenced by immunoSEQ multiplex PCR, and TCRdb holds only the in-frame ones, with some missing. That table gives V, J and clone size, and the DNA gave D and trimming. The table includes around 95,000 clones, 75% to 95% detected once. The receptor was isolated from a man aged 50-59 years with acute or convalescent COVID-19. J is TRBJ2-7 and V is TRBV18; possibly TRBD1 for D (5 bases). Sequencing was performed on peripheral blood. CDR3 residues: CASSPATVSPGEQYF. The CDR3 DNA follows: TGTGCCAGCTCACCAGCGACAGTCTCTCCGGGCGAGCAGTACTTC.